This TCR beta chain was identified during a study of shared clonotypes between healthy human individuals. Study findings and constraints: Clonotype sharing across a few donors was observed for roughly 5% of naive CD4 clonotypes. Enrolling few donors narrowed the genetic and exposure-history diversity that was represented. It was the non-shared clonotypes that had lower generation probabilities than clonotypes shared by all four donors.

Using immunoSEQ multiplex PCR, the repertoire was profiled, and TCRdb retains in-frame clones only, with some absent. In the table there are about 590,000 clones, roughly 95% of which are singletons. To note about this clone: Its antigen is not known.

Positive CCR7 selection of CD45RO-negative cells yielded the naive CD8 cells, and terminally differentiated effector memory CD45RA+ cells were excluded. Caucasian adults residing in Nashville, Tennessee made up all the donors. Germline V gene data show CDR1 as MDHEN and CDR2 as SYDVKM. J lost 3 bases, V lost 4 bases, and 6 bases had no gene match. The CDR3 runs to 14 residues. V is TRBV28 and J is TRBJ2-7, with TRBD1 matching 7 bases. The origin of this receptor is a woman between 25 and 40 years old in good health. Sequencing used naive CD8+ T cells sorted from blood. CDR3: CASSSTGSHYEQYF. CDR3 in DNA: TGTGCCAGCAGTTCGACAGGGTCCCACTACGAGCAGTACTTC.